This record looks at one TCR beta chain sequence and its context. This record comes from a study of cytomegalovirus exposure and HLA in healthy donors. Researchers ran the PCR with 60 Vbeta and 13 Jbeta primers. Clones were sequenced by immunoSEQ multiplex PCR, and TCRdb holds only the in-frame ones, with some missing. The repertoire includes about 93,000 clones, about four fifths of them detected once, and 7.3% sits in the top ten. V was cut by 0 bases and J by 9 bases, with 10 bases left in between. Germline CDR1 SGHRS, CDR2 YFSETQ. This CDR3 comprises 13 residues. Input material: PBMCs. This chain links TRBV5-1 with TRBJ2-1; D uncertain. This TCR was recovered from a man aged 30-40 years in good health and CMV-seronegative. In DNA, the CDR3 is TGCGCCAGCAGCTTGGAGCCCGAGAGTGAGCAGTTCTTC. Its protein product is CASSLEPESEQFF.